The sequence of this T cell receptor beta chain was determined in a study of OX40 agonist ivuxolimab in advanced cancers. Study-wide background: An anti-OX40 (CD134) antibody with agonistic activity, ivuxolimab, was administered to patients.

Concerning this clone: Its specificity is unknown.

TCRdb's table, derived via immunoSEQ multiplex PCR, lists solely in-frame clones and lacks some. The table shows roughly 89,000 clones, with around 80% occurring only once. Notes on the study in general: Still undetermined is the antigen specificity of the expanded peripheral T cells.

CDR1 is SGDLS and CDR2 is YYNGEE in the germline V gene. This CDR3 has 15 amino acids. V dropped 0 bases and J dropped 1 base, with 10 bases sitting between them. The source material was CD4+ or CD8+ T cells sorted from blood, sampled in a trial of the OX40 agonist ivuxolimab. This receptor was identified in an adult with an advanced solid tumor such as melanoma, head and neck, liver or kidney cancer. The chain carries TRBV9 and TRBJ2-5; D call uncertain. The CDR3 DNA is TGTGCCAGCAGCGTAGGCGGCCCCCTCCAAGAGACCCAGTACTTC. Translating gives CASSVGGPLQETQYF.